A selection of T cell receptor beta chains follows, all from one sample in a study of glioma-infiltrating T cells. MiXCR was run by TCRdb on the multiplex PCR reads, yielding one entry per CDR3 protein. The profile shows over 70,000 distinct CDR3 sequences, about 25% of them singletons. Sample: glioma tissue, nonneoplastic brain tissue, or PBMCs (not recorded which). These receptor sequences come from a human donor with low-grade glioma or glioblastoma, undergoing nonglioma brain surgery, or in good health (not recorded which). Both conserved end residues are part of each CDR3. The order of the fields is CDR3 protein, CDR3 DNA, D gene, V gene, J gene, clone size. The D gene is left open where the match is weak. The listing skips clone size in some rows; elsewhere it reads once, few, many or a size class.

CASSLEQHASEGYNSPLHF	TGTGCCAGCAGCTTAGAACAACATGCCTCTGAAGGGTATAATTCACCCCTCCACTTT	-	TRBV7-2	TRBJ1-6	few
CSARVRERNNSPLHF	TGCAGTGCTAGAGTTAGGGAGAGAAATAATTCACCCCTCCACTTT	-	TRBV20-1	TRBJ1-6	many
CSAHTGGDQPQHF	TGCAGTGCCCATACAGGGGGGGACCAGCCCCAGCATTTT	TRBD1	TRBV20-1	TRBJ1-5	-
CSATSGGPSTDTQYF	TGCAGTGCTACTAGCGGGGGCCCCAGCACAGATACGCAGTATTTT	TRBD2	TRBV20-1	TRBJ2-3	many
CASRLGTGRQETQYF	TGTGCCAGCAGACTGGGGACAGGGCGCCAAGAGACCCAGTACTTC	TRBD1	TRBV12-3/TRBV12-4	TRBJ2-5	few
CASRLGLAGTYEQYF	TGTGCCAGCAGACTGGGGCTAGCGGGCACCTACGAGCAGTACTTC	TRBD2	TRBV5-5	TRBJ2-7	once
CASSLRGFRGQPQHF	TGTGCCAGCAGCTTAAGGGGGTTCAGAGGGCAGCCCCAGCATTTT	-	TRBV11-1	TRBJ1-5	-
CSAKSIFGGYQPQQNF	TGCAGTGCGAAGTCGATTTTTGGCGGTTATCAGCCCCAGCAGAATTTT	-	TRBV20-1	TRBJ1-5	-
CATSAPPGTGEYGELFF	TGTGCCACCAGTGCCCCGCCGGGGACAGGAGAATACGGGGAGCTGTTTTTT	TRBD1	TRBV24-1	TRBJ2-2	-
CASSPRLAGLTDTQYF	TGTGCCAGCAGCCCCAGACTAGCGGGACTCACAGATACGCAGTATTTT	TRBD2	TRBV7-6	TRBJ2-3	many
CASSDRVGPNEKLFF	TGTGCCAGCAGCGACAGGGTGGGGCCTAATGAAAAACTGTTTTTT	TRBD1	TRBV25-1	TRBJ1-4	many
CASSLFYPGLMGETQYF	TGTGCCAGCAGCCTATTCTATCCCGGGTTGATGGGGGAGACCCAGTACTTC	-	TRBV7-2	TRBJ2-5	few
CASSQPGGRVTEAFF	TGTGCCAGCAGCCAACCAGGGGGTCGGGTTACTGAAGCTTTCTTT	TRBD1	TRBV11-2	TRBJ1-1	many
CASSSPSGSSYEQYF	TGTGCCAGCAGTTCACCTAGCGGGAGTTCCTACGAGCAGTACTTC	TRBD2	TRBV28	TRBJ2-7	many
CASSLEGAVTEAFF	TGTGCCAGCAGCTTGGAGGGGGCAGTAACTGAAGCTTTCTTT	TRBD1	TRBV5-5	TRBJ1-1	-
CASPSGHRNQPQHF	TGTGCCAGCCCGTCGGGACACCGAAATCAGCCCCAGCATTTT	-	TRBV25-1	TRBJ1-5	many
CASGTRRETQYF	TGTGCCAGCGGGACTAGGCGAGAGACCCAGTACTTC	TRBD2	TRBV2	TRBJ2-5	many
CASTDGTYYSNQPQHF	TGTGCCAGCACCGACGGGACGTATTATAGCAATCAGCCCCAGCATTTT	-	TRBV6-1	TRBJ1-5	many
CASSSLAGVDEKLFF	TGTGCCAGCAGCTCACTAGCGGGGGTGGATGAAAAACTGTTTTTT	-	TRBV27	TRBJ1-4	-
CASGTGPETQYF	TGTGCCAGCGGAACGGGGCCAGAGACCCAGTACTTC	-	TRBV2	TRBJ2-5	many
CSASDGLGGYEQYF	TGCAGTGCTAGCGATGGACTAGGAGGTTACGAGCAGTACTTC	TRBD2	TRBV20-1	TRBJ2-7	many
CSALGTARTEAFF	TGCAGTGCTTTGGGGACAGCGAGAACTGAAGCTTTCTTT	TRBD1	TRBV20-1	TRBJ1-1	many
CASSWPQETQYF	TGTGCCAGCAGCTGGCCACAAGAGACCCAGTACTTC	-	TRBV5-4	TRBJ2-5	few
CASSLNRADTIYF	TGTGCCAGCAGCTTAAACAGGGCGGACACCATATATTTT	-	TRBV11-2	TRBJ1-3	many
CASSLALNTGELFF	TGCGCCAGCAGCTTGGCTCTCAACACCGGGGAGCTGTTTTTT	-	TRBV5-1	TRBJ2-2	many
CSARGRVRQGASFEQYF	TGCAGTGCTAGGGGGCGGGTGCGGCAGGGGGCGAGTTTCGAGCAGTACTTC	TRBD1	TRBV20-1	TRBJ2-7	many
CASSLHQPQHF	TGTGCCAGCAGCTTACACCAGCCCCAGCATTTT	-	TRBV2	TRBJ1-5	many
CASSPGYNSPLHF	TGTGCCAGCAGTCCGGGATATAATTCACCCCTCCACTTT	-	TRBV2	TRBJ1-6	many
CASSQDLGQGRQPQHF	TGTGCCAGCAGCCAAGATCTAGGGCAGGGTAGACAGCCCCAGCATTTT	-	TRBV4-2	TRBJ1-5	many
CATSDSYGYTF	TGTGCCACCAGTGACAGTTATGGCTACACCTTC	-	TRBV24-1	TRBJ1-2	many
CASSQDFGNSPLHF	TGTGCCAGCAGCCAAGATTTTGGGAATTCACCCCTCCACTTT	-	TRBV3-1	TRBJ1-6	many
CATSSWGKEQYF	TGTGCCACCAGCAGCTGGGGGAAGGAGCAGTACTTC	-	TRBV15	TRBJ2-7	many
CATSRGAGGSGELFF	TGTGCCACCAGCAGAGGAGCGGGAGGATCCGGGGAGCTGTTTTTT	TRBD2	TRBV15	TRBJ2-2	many
CASSGQGTQPQHF	TGTGCCAGCAGTGGACAGGGGACTCAGCCCCAGCATTTT	TRBD1	TRBV6-1	TRBJ1-5	many
CSVDSRGGDNEQFF	TGCAGCGTTGACAGCCGAGGTGGGGACAATGAGCAGTTCTTC	-	TRBV29-1	TRBJ2-1	-
CASRSGSGHYNEHFF	TGCGCCAGCCGATCTGGTAGCGGACACTACAATGAGCATTTCTTC	-	TRBV5-1	TRBJ2-1	-
CASSEGTSGSVDEQYF	TGTGCCAGCAGTGAAGGGACTAGCGGGAGCGTCGACGAGCAGTACTTC	TRBD2	TRBV2	TRBJ2-7	many
CASSLRRQGEIQYF	TGTGCCAGCTCACTACGACGACAGGGGGAGATTCAGTACTTC	TRBD1	TRBV18	TRBJ2-4	-
CASSHSGQETQYF	TGCGCCAGCAGCCATAGCGGCCAAGAGACCCAGTACTTC	-	TRBV4-1	TRBJ2-5	many
CSARDPKKGSNEQFF	TGCAGTGCCCGGGATCCCAAAAAGGGTAGCAATGAGCAGTTCTTC	-	TRBV20-1	TRBJ2-1	many
CASSLRRLTNGYTF	TGTGCCAGCAGCCTGCGACGGCTAACTAATGGCTACACCTTC	-	TRBV7-2	TRBJ1-2	many
CASSLSQSYEQYF	TGCGCCAGCAGCTTGTCCCAATCCTACGAGCAGTACTTC	-	TRBV5-1	TRBJ2-7	many
CASNRDAASPLHF	TGTGCCAGCAACCGGGACGCGGCCTCACCCCTCCACTTT	-	TRBV7-6	TRBJ1-6	many
CASPRAYQETQYF	TGTGCCAGCCCCAGGGCTTACCAAGAGACCCAGTACTTC	-	TRBV28	TRBJ2-5	many
CSARDQGSPTYEQFF	TGCAGTGCTAGAGATCAGGGGTCCCCCACCTATGAGCAGTTCTTC	-	TRBV20-1	TRBJ2-1	-
CASRGDGSDTQYF	TGTGCCAGCAGGGGTGACGGGTCAGATACGCAGTATTTT	-	TRBV2	TRBJ2-3	many
CASSQEGDYLYNEQFF	TGTGCCAGCAGCCAAGAAGGGGACTACCTATACAATGAGCAGTTCTTC	TRBD2	TRBV3-1	TRBJ2-1	many